The 21 T cell receptor beta chains presented below share a single source sample, sequenced in a study of blood T cell repertoires in COVID-19. Measured with immunoSEQ multiplex PCR; TCRdb has only the in-frame clones, and not every one. The sample carries about 180,000 clones, approximately 89% recorded once. The sample consisted of peripheral blood. These receptors all stem from a woman in her twenties or thirties with acute or convalescent COVID-19.

The chain is built from TRBV5-1 and TRBJ1-1; D is perhaps TRBD1 (5 bases). The V gene's germline CDR1 is SGHRS and CDR2 YFSETQ. The CDR3 totals 15 residues. V lost 3 bases, J lost 1 base, and 13 bases lay in between. The CDR3 DNA is TGCGCCAGCAGCTGGGAGGGGATCGGGAACACTGAAGCTTTCTTT. It translates to CASSWEGIGNTEAFF.

This chain uses TRBV9 with TRBJ2-1; possible D gene TRBD2, 6 bases. With 0 bases removed from V and 4 bases from J, the gap between germline ends came to 14 bases. The CDR3 length is 16 residues. Germline V gene data show CDR1 as SGDLS and CDR2 as YYNGEE. Written as DNA, the CDR3 is TGTGCCAGCAGCGTAGAAACAGCGGGCCTGTACAATGAGCAGTTCTTC. Translation gives CASSVETAGLYNEQFF.

The V and J genes are TRBV6-5 and TRBJ1-5, with D maybe TRBD1 (6 bases). V was cut by 7 bases and J by 5 bases, with 12 bases left in between. CDR1 and CDR2 from the germline V gene are MNHEY and SVGAGI. CDR3 length equals 13 residues. CDR3 protein: CASNRERDQPQHF. The DNA for the CDR3 is TGTGCCAGCAACAGGGAAAGGGATCAGCCCCAGCATTTT.

V and J are TRBV15 and TRBJ1-6; D remains unclear. The CDR3 consists of 15 residues. From germline, CDR1 is LNHNV and CDR2 YYDKDF (reference sequence). Between the trimmed V and J ends, which lost 1 base and 8 bases, there was a span of 12 bases. For the CDR3, the DNA is TGTGCCACCAGCAGAGCAACCACTAAGGATTCACCCCTCCACTTT. Its translation is CATSRATTKDSPLHF. Drawing the rest from reference TRBV15 and TRBJ1-6, the complete variable domain is DAMVIQNPRYQVTQFGKPVTLSCSQTLNHNVMYWYQQKSSQAPKLLFHYYDKDFNNEADTPDNFQSRRPNTSFCFLDIRSPGLGDTAMYLCATSRATTKDSPLHFGNGTRLTVT.

This chain links TRBV20-1 with TRBJ2-3; no definite D call. V lost 6 bases, J lost 7 bases, and 11 bases lay in between. The length of the CDR3 is 11 residues. Germline V CDR1 and CDR2: DFQATT, SNEGSKA (reference sequence). CDR3 region: CSARKDYTQYF. The CDR3 nucleotides read TGCAGTGCGCGTAAAGATTATACGCAGTATTTT.

V usage is TRBV18 and J usage is TRBJ1-5, with D unresolved. In germline, CDR1 is KGHSH, CDR2 LQKENI. The CDR3 is made up of 14 amino acids. V was trimmed by 2 bases and J by 2 bases, leaving 7 bases between them. The CDR3 loop is CASSPIDGNQPQHF. For the CDR3, the DNA is TGTGCCAGCTCACCAATAGATGGCAATCAGCCCCAGCATTTT.

The V call is TRBV19, the J call TRBJ1-5; TRBD1 is a possible D gene (6 bases). Germline V CDR1 and CDR2: LNHDA, SQIVND (reference sequence). This CDR3 spans 14 amino acids. Trimming cost V 2 bases and J 8 bases, with 13 bases left between them. CDR3 sequence reads: CASSIRGGAKPQHF. Here the CDR3 DNA reads TGTGCCAGTAGTATACGCGGGGGCGCGAAGCCCCAGCATTTT.

The chain couples TRBV5-4 to TRBJ2-1; 12 bases line up with TRBD2. Germline trimming cut 4 bases from V and 9 bases from J; bases unmatched to any gene: 14. From germline, CDR1 is SGHNT and CDR2 YYREEE (reference sequence). This CDR3 contains 17 residues. CDR3 region: CASSPGSSSGREGEQFF. In DNA, the CDR3 is TGTGCCAGCAGCCCCGGATCGTCTAGCGGGAGGGAGGGTGAGCAGTTCTTC.

J is TRBJ2-5 and V is TRBV5-1; TRBD2 matches 12 bases. The CDR3 is 20 residues long. Germline loops: CDR1 SGHRS, CDR2 YFSETQ. The J segment lost 4 bases and the V segment lost 1 base, leaving 17 bases of the junction unmatched. CDR3 amino acids: CASSLLLPTSGSSMGETQYF. CDR3 nucleotides: TGCGCCAGCAGCTTGTTATTGCCGACTAGCGGGAGCAGTATGGGAGAGACCCAGTACTTC.

J is TRBJ2-1 and V is TRBV25-1; the D gene is possibly TRBD2 (5 bases). The CDR3 runs to 15 residues. V was shortened by 6 bases and J by 0 bases, with 12 bases between the two germline ends. Per the germline V gene, CDR1 is MGHDK and CDR2 is SYGVNS. The CDR3 coding sequence is TGTGCCAGCAGGCTTAGCGAGAGCTCCTACAATGAGCAGTTCTTC. The encoded protein is CASRLSESSYNEQFF.

CDR3 in DNA: TGTGCCAGCAGCTTGCGAGGGAACACTGAAGCTTTCTTT. Translated, it gives CASSLRGNTEAFF. The chain has TRBV5-8 and TRBJ1-1; no definite D call. The CDR3 runs to 13 residues. Trimming removed 1 base at V and 1 base at J, with 5 bases between. Germline CDR1 is SGHTS and CDR2 is YDEGEE.

This clone was detected once. The chain recombines TRBV9 with TRBJ2-2; TRBD2 aligns across 7 bases. CDR1 and CDR2 from the germline V gene are SGDLS and YYNGEE. V was clipped by 2 bases and J by 6 bases; unmatched bases: 7. This CDR3 contains 15 residues. The CDR3 loop reads CASSVQGGDPGELFF. CDR3 bases: TGTGCCAGCAGCGTGCAGGGAGGGGACCCCGGGGAGCTGTTTTTT.

The chain links TRBV6-5 to TRBJ2-3; TRBD1 matches 7 bases. This CDR3 is built from 15 residues. The germline V gene has CDR1 MNHEY and CDR2 SVGAGI. V lost 8 bases to trimming and J lost 4 bases; unmatched junction nucleotides: 12. The CDR3 DNA reads as TGTGCCAGCGCTTTGACAGGGACCATTTCAGATACGCAGTATTTT. Its translation: CASALTGTISDTQYF.

The V and J genes are TRBV2 and TRBJ2-5; possible D gene TRBD1, 6 bases. There are 12 residues in the CDR3. In germline, CDR1 is SNHLY, CDR2 FYNNEI. V was pared by 3 bases and J by 4 bases, with 6 bases between. The CDR3 loop is CASSEDRETQYF. In DNA, the CDR3 is TGTGCCAGCAGTGAGGACAGAGAGACCCAGTACTTC.

The chain combines TRBV19 with TRBJ2-3; TRBD2 aligns across 9 bases. The ends lost 4 bases at V and 2 bases at J; junction bases unmatched: 13. This CDR3 is 18 amino acids long. Per the germline V gene, CDR1 is LNHDA and CDR2 is SQIVND (reference sequence). CDR3 residues: CASSSRLFGLALTDTQYF. Written as DNA, the CDR3 is TGTGCCAGTAGTAGCCGGCTCTTTGGACTAGCGCTCACAGATACGCAGTATTTT.

The rearrangement links TRBV6-5 to TRBJ2-1; D is possibly TRBD2 (5 bases). V lost 6 bases and J 9 bases, leaving 15 bases between the germline ends. CDR1 and CDR2 (germline): MNHEY, SVGAGI. This CDR3 has 13 residues. The CDR3 reads CASRLLDNGEQFF. For the CDR3, the DNA is TGTGCCAGCAGACTACTAGATAACGGTGAGCAGTTCTTC.

This sequence joins TRBV4-1 and TRBJ2-7, with D unclear. The length of the CDR3 is 13 residues. Trimming took off 4 bases at V and 9 bases at J, with 16 bases between the two ends. Germline CDR1 is MGHRA and CDR2 is YSYEKL. CDR3 DNA sequence: TGCGCCAGCAGCCTTTACCCAACGGTCGGGCAGTACTTC. Translated: CASSLYPTVGQYF.

The CDR3 bases are TGTGCCAGCAGCCGTACCGGGACAGGGACCGGGGAGCTGTTTTTT. This codes for CASSRTGTGTGELFF. The genes are TRBV14 and TRBJ2-2; TRBD1 matches 9 bases. With 4 bases clipped from V and 5 bases from J, the junction kept 5 bases outside the gene matches. This CDR3 region has 15 residues. Germline V lookup: CDR1 SGHDN, CDR2 FVKESK.

CDR3 DNA: TGTGCCAGCAGCGCACAGGGCGATCAGCCCCAGCATTTT. Translated: CASSAQGDQPQHF. The chain has TRBV7-9 and TRBJ1-5; D is perhaps TRBD1 (6 bases). Looked up from germline, CDR1 is SEHNR and CDR2 is FQNEAQ (reference sequence). V was cut by 5 bases and J by 5 bases, with 10 bases left in between. The CDR3 runs to 13 residues.

The gene calls are TRBV18 and TRBJ1-5; possible D gene TRBD1, 6 bases. V was cut by 1 base and J by 5 bases, with 15 bases left in between. This CDR3 region has 16 residues. CDR1 and CDR2 (germline): KGHSH, LQKENI. This chain's CDR3 is CASSPQGGAGYQPQHF. In DNA, the CDR3 is TGTGCCAGCTCACCACAGGGGGGGGCGGGGTATCAGCCCCAGCATTTT. Using reference TRBV18 and TRBJ1-5 for the parts outside the CDR3, the full variable domain is NAGVMQNPRHLVRRRGQEARLRCSPMKGHSHVYWYRQLPEEGLKFMVYLQKENIIDESGMPKERFSAEFPKEGPSILRIQQVVRGDSAAYFCASSPQGGAGYQPQHFGDGTRLSIL.

The chain couples TRBV6-5 to TRBJ2-2; a possible D gene is TRBD2 (7 bases). V gave up 6 bases and J gave up 6 bases, with 11 bases separating them. The CDR3 sequence is 13 residues long. Germline V gene lookup returns CDR1 MNHEY and CDR2 SVGAGI. The CDR3: CASRRGRAGELFF. The CDR3 DNA reads TGTGCCAGCAGGAGGGGGAGGGCCGGGGAGCTGTTTTTT.